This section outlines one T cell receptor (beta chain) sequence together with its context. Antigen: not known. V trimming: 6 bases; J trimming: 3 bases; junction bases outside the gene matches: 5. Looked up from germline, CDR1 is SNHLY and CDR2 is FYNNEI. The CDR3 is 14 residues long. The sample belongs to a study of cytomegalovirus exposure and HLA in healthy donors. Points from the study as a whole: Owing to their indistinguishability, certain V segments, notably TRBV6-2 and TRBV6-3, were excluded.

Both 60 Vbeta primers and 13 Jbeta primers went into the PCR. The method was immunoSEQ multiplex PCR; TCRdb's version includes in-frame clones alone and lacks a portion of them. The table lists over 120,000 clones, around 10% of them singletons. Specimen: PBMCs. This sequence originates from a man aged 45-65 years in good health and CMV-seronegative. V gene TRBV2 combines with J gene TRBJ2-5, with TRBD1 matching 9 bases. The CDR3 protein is CASSGQGMKETQYF. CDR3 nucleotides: TGTGCCAGCAGCGGACAGGGGATGAAAGAGACCCAGTACTTC. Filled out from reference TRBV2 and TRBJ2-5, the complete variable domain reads EPEVTQTPSHQVTQMGQEVILRCVPISNHLYFYWYRQILGQKVEFLVSFYNNEISEKSEIFDDQFSVERPDGSNFTLKIRSTKLEDSAMYFCASSGQGMKETQYFGPGTRLLVL.